This T cell receptor (beta chain) is drawn from a study of metastatic and nonmetastatic thyroid tumors. Study as a whole: Repertoire comparisons spanned blood and tumor or nodule tissue from malignant and benign thyroid patients.

As processed by the authors: Construction of a distant-metastasis classifier for papillary thyroid cancer relied on CDR3 differences across clinicopathological groups. TCRdb reprocessed the PCR reads via MiXCR. TCRdb's processing, not the study's, gives the V and J calls here. The repertoire consists of roughly 14,000 clones, with roughly 28% occurring once and the leading ten covering roughly a fifth. Every patient was untreated before thyroid surgery. The TCR originated in a female donor with papillary thyroid cancer or a benign thyroid nodule (not recorded which). Some clones in this sample may be carry-over from other donors' samples. Sequencing input: tumor tissue.

In nucleotides, the CDR3 is TGTGCCAGCCCCGGGACAGGGGTTATCAAGGACACTGAAGCTTTCTTT. The encoded protein is CASPGTGVIKDTEAFF. The V gene is TRBV6-1, the J gene TRBJ1-1; 10 positions agree with TRBD1. Trimming removed 8 bases from V and 3 bases from J; junction bases left unmatched: 12. Germline V gives CDR1 MNHNS, CDR2 SASEGT. The length of the CDR3 is 16 residues.